This T cell receptor beta chain was sequenced for a study of shared clonotypes between healthy human individuals. Study in general: Samples came from a couple of female and a few male donors aged 18 to 49.

Genomic DNA of every subset was divided equally among multiple immunoSEQ plates. Produced via immunoSEQ multiplex PCR; TCRdb's table is partial and in-frame only. The sample holds 470,000 or so clones, over 75% seen once. Deletions cut 4 bases from V and 12 bases from J, with 23 bases between. This CDR3 comprises 15 residues. The germline V gene has CDR1 SGHRS and CDR2 YFSETQ. Every one of the donors was a Caucasian adult that lived in Nashville, Tennessee. Genomic DNA for unsorted samples was obtained from tens of millions of PBMCs. This clone was detected once. The TCR comes from a woman in her thirties or forties in good health. Some clones in this sample may be carry-over from other donors' samples. The chain employs TRBV5-1 and TRBJ2-1, with D perhaps TRBD2 (6 bases). Sequences were obtained from PBMCs. DNA of the CDR3: TGCGCCAGCAGCGAGGGTGGGACTGACTCTCGGGCGCAGTTCTTC. This sequence encodes CASSEGGTDSRAQFF.